The clone carrying this T cell receptor beta chain was detected many times. This CDR3 is 13 amino acids long. V lost 7 bases and J 2 bases, leaving 14 bases between the germline ends. CDR1 is SQVTM and CDR2 is ANQGSEA in the germline V gene. These data are taken from a study of HIV-infected children after antiretroviral therapy interruption. The TCR library was built from RNA with a 3' RACE protocol and unique molecular identifiers. TCRdb itself ran the 3' RACE reads through MiXCR, one entry per CDR3 protein. The sample records around 41,000 distinct CDR3 sequences, approximately 6.1% being singletons. Treatment denoted: PENTA 11 planned treatment interruption arm or continuous ART arm.

The rearrangement joins TRBV29-1 to TRBJ1-2, with D tentatively TRBD1 (5 bases). The sequences come from CD45RA+ CD4+ T cells from PBMCs, pooled from several time points, collected from a donor given antiretroviral therapy, either interrupted or continuous. Documented subset: naive CD4+ CD45RA+ CD45RO- T cells. The source of this sequence is a pool of human donors with HIV. In DNA form, the CDR3 reads TGCAGCGCCATTTGGGGGACCAACTATGGCTACACCTTC. Its protein is CSAIWGTNYGYTF. The full variable domain, rest sourced from reference TRBV29-1 and TRBJ1-2, is SAVISQKPSRDICQRGTSLTIQCQVDSQVTMMFWYRQQPGQSLTLIATANQGSEATYESGFVIDKFPISRPNLTFSTLTVSNMSPEDSSIYLCSAIWGTNYGYTFGSGTRLTVV.